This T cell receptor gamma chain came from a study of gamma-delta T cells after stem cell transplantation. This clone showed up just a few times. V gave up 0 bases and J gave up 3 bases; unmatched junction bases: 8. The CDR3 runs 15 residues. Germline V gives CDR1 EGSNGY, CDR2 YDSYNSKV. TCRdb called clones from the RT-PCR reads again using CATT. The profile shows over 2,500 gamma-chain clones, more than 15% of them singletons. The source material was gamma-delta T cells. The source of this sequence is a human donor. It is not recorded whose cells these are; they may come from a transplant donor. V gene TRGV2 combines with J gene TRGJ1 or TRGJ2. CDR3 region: CATWDGPMSYYKKLF. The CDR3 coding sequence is TGTGCCACCTGGGACGGGCCCATGAGTTATTATAAGAAACTCTTT.